The 4 T cell receptor beta chains listed next were all sequenced from one sample in a study of cytomegalovirus exposure and HLA in healthy donors. It was with 60 Vbeta and 13 Jbeta primers that the PCR ran. Produced via immunoSEQ multiplex PCR; TCRdb's table is partial and in-frame only. The data show roughly 110,000 clones, approximately 82% seen once. The specimen was PBMCs. The origin of the receptors is a man younger than 45 in good health and CMV-seropositive.

The V call is TRBV7-6, the J call TRBJ2-3, with 10 positions matching TRBD1. This CDR3 has 15 amino acids. The germline V gene has CDR1 SGHVS and CDR2 FNYEAQ. The V gene end was trimmed by 5 bases and the J gene end by 0 bases; junction bases not matched to a gene: 2. The chain's CDR3 is CASSRTGGSTDTQYF. The CDR3 DNA reads as TGTGCCAGCAGCCGGACAGGGGGAAGCACAGATACGCAGTATTTT.

As to this clone: Sequence at one end of the junction differs from germline and may be a read error. V is TRBV28 and J is TRBJ2-7; D possibly corresponds to TRBD1 (6 bases). This CDR3 is built from 12 residues. The germline gives CDR1 MDHEN, CDR2 SYDVKM. The CDR3, as DNA: TGTGCCAGCAGGGCAACGGACAGCTCTGTACTATTC. Translated: CASRATDSSVLF.

This clone appeared once. A junction boundary mismatches the germline segment, possibly from a read error. This sequence joins TRBV7-9 and TRBJ1-1; 9 nucleotides match TRBD1. Germline CDR1 reads SEHNR; CDR2 reads FQNEAQ (reference sequence). The CDR3 has 13 amino acids. As DNA, the CDR3 is TGTTCCAGCAGCCATACTTCGACAGGGGGAACTTTCTTT. It codes for CSSSHTSTGGTFF. The full variable domain, its missing parts supplied by reference TRBV7-9 and TRBJ1-1, is DTGVSQNPRHKITKRGQNVTFRCDPISEHNRLYWYRQTLGQGPEFLTYFQNEAQLEKSRLLSDRFSAERPKGSFSTLEIQRTEQGDSAMYLCSSSHTSTGGTFFGQGTRLTVV.

This clone was observed once. The V and J genes are TRBV6-1 and TRBJ2-1; the match to TRBD1 covers 7 bases. Trimming removed 1 base from V and 10 bases from J; junction bases left unmatched: 4. Germline CDR1 is MNHNS and CDR2 is SASEGT. The CDR3 covers 13 residues. The DNA for the CDR3 is TGTGCCAGCAGTGAAGACAGGGGCGGGGAGCAGTTCTTC. Translated, it gives CASSEDRGGEQFF.